A selection of T cell receptor beta chains follows, all from one sample in a study of blood T cells in healthy people across ages. TCRdb re-derived calls from the 5' RACE reads in MiXCR, one entry per CDR3 protein. This table has 1.5 million to 2 million distinct CDR3 sequences, about 28% appearing once. Sequenced input: blood. These receptors were taken from a woman in her twenties or thirties in good health. Each CDR3 is given with its conserved first and last residue. Clone size is not always given. Where it is, it says once, few, many or a class for expanded clones.

TRBV4-3,many,TRBJ2-3,CASSQGHASGMTDTQYF
TRBV11-2,few,TRBJ1-1,CASSGTGGSNTEAFF
TRBV7-2,few,TRBJ2-3,CASSPQAEWTDTQYF
TRBV12-3/TRBV12-4,few,TRBJ1-1,CASSLAAGDTEAFF
TRBV20-1,.,TRBJ2-3,CSASFSGAWGDTQYF
TRBV7-2,many,TRBJ2-1,CASSFGRAMYNEQFF
TRBV6-1,.,TRBJ2-5,CASSEDWTSGTQETQYF
TRBV21-1,.,TRBJ2-6,CASSKVPSGRVPGANVLTF
TRBV5-1,many,TRBJ2-1,CASSSDGGAYNEQFF
TRBV10-3,few,TRBJ1-1,CAISLTGAGNTEAFF
TRBV20-1,.,TRBJ2-5,CSAPGLPPETQYF
TRBV12-3/TRBV12-4,.,TRBJ1-3,CASSFSGSGNTIYF